Listed here are 30 T cell receptor beta chains from one sample, sequenced in a study of CD8+ T cells in alopecia areata. In each case, RNA was isolated and then reverse transcribed into cDNA as the sequencing template. The repertoire was sequenced with immunoSEQ multiplex PCR; TCRdb's copy has only in-frame clones and lacks some. The sample contains about 250,000 clones, around 64% of which appear only once. Described treatment: oral pan-JAK inhibitor, 5-10 mg twice daily. The sample was CD4+ T cells sorted from blood, taken at week 52, from a patient treated with tofacitinib. The receptors stem from a human donor with alopecia areata.

This clone appeared a single time. The rearrangement uses TRBV29-1 and TRBJ2-1; TRBD1 aligns across 9 bases. Germline trimming cut 7 bases from V and 3 bases from J; bases unmatched to any gene: 10. CDR1 is SQVTM, CDR2 ANQGSEA, per germline. The CDR3 contains 15 residues. CDR3 sequence: CSGQVPGQGYNEQFF. CDR3 nucleotides: TGCAGCGGCCAAGTCCCGGGACAGGGCTACAATGAGCAGTTCTTC.

The chain uses TRBV7-2 and TRBJ1-2; D gene unclear. The CDR3 sequence is 14 residues long. CDR1 is SGHTA and CDR2 is FQGNSA in the germline V gene. Trimming stripped 5 bases from V and 3 bases from J, with 13 bases between. CDR3 coding DNA: TGTGCCAGCAGCCCGGACTGGGGTGACTATGGCTACACCTTC. Translating it yields CASSPDWGDYGYTF.

The chain employs TRBV5-6 and TRBJ1-4; D remains ambiguous. The CDR3 runs 16 residues. From germline, CDR1 is SGHDT and CDR2 YYEEEE. Deletions cut 1 base from V and 6 bases from J, with 16 bases between. This CDR3 is CASSLLRFNEDEKLFF. In nucleotides, the CDR3 is TGTGCCAGCAGCTTGCTCAGGTTCAATGAGGATGAAAAACTGTTTTTT.

This chain links TRBV2 with TRBJ1-1; perhaps TRBD1 as D (5 bases). This CDR3 has 13 residues. Trimming removed 4 bases at V and 3 bases at J, with 9 bases between. CDR1 SNHLY and CDR2 FYNNEI come from the germline V gene. Written as DNA, the CDR3 is TGTGCCAGCAGTGGACAGCGGGACACTGAAGCTTTCTTT. It encodes CASSGQRDTEAFF. Full variable domain (missing parts from reference TRBV2 and TRBJ1-1): EPEVTQTPSHQVTQMGQEVILRCVPISNHLYFYWYRQILGQKVEFLVSFYNNEISEKSEIFDDQFSVERPDGSNFTLKIRSTKLEDSAMYFCASSGQRDTEAFFGQGTRLTVV.

This chain links TRBV7-2 with TRBJ1-1, with D hard to call. CDR3 length equals 13 residues. CDR1 is SGHTA, CDR2 FQGNSA, per germline. The germline V and J ends were trimmed by 2 bases and 7 bases, with 11 bases remaining between them. CDR3 region: CASSLRSGHEAFF. As DNA, the CDR3 is TGTGCCAGCAGCTTAAGGTCAGGTCATGAAGCTTTCTTT.

The V gene is TRBV30, the J gene TRBJ1-2; D not resolved. The CDR3 covers 13 residues. Trimming stripped 0 bases from V and 2 bases from J, with 7 bases between. Looked up from germline, CDR1 is GTSNPN and CDR2 is SVGIG (reference sequence). CDR3 DNA sequence: TGTGCCTGGAGTGTACGATTGAACTATGGCTACACCTTC. It encodes CAWSVRLNYGYTF.

The V call is TRBV2, the J call TRBJ2-1; TRBD1 matches 7 bases. This CDR3 region has 16 residues. Looked up from germline, CDR1 is SNHLY and CDR2 is FYNNEI. V dropped 3 bases and J dropped 7; count of bases not matched to a gene: 12. CDR3 coding DNA: TGTGCCAGCAGTGATCGGGCCAGGGGGTTTGGAAATGAGCAGTTCTTC. Its protein is CASSDRARGFGNEQFF.

CDR3 protein: CAWTLGFNEKLFF. The CDR3 DNA reads as TGTGCCTGGACGCTCGGATTTAATGAAAAACTGTTTTTT. The V and J genes are TRBV30 and TRBJ1-4, with D uncertain. CDR3 length: 13 amino acids. Trimming removed 4 bases at V and 4 bases at J, with 10 bases between. Germline V CDR1 and CDR2: GTSNPN, SVGIG (reference sequence).

This clone was recorded once. V usage is TRBV9 and J usage is TRBJ2-7, with TRBD2 matching over 10 bases. Trimming cost V 4 bases and J 2 bases; bases outside gene matches: 6. Germline lookup yields CDR1 SGDLS and CDR2 YYNGEE. This CDR3 region has 15 residues. CDR3 nucleotide sequence: TGTGCCAGCAGCCCCTCTAGCGGGGGTACCTACGAGCAGTACTTC. This codes for CASSPSSGGTYEQYF.

This clone occurred a few times. CDR3 loop: CASSIGVTGELFF. Written as DNA, the CDR3 is TGTGCCAGTAGTATAGGAGTAACCGGGGAGCTGTTTTTT. The chain uses TRBV19 and TRBJ2-2; no clear D. Per germline, CDR1 LNHDA and CDR2 SQIVND (reference sequence). This CDR3 contains 13 residues. Trimming removed 1 base from V and 5 bases from J, with 5 bases in between.

The table lists this clone with a count of one. This chain uses TRBV5-1 with TRBJ2-7, with D possibly called TRBD1 or TRBD2 (5 bases each). CDR3 length equals 16 residues. V lost 4 bases, J lost 0 bases, and 17 bases lay in between. From germline, CDR1 is SGHRS and CDR2 YFSETQ. CDR3 protein: CASSPRAGTDSYEQYF. CDR3 sequence (DNA): TGCGCCAGCAGCCCGAGGGCTGGGACGGACTCCTACGAGCAGTACTTC.

This clone was detected a few times. The CDR3 reads CASSARDRYEQYF. CDR3 nucleotide sequence: TGCGCCAGCAGCGCCCGGGACAGGTACGAGCAGTACTTC. The V and J genes are TRBV4-3 and TRBJ2-7; TRBD1 aligns across 8 bases. After removal of 5 bases from V and 4 bases from J, the junction contained 4 bases not matched to a gene. This CDR3 has 13 residues. Germline V lookup: CDR1 LGHNA, CDR2 YSLEER.

Here the CDR3 DNA reads TGTGCCAGCAGAGCCGGGACGTCGAACACCGGGGAGCTGTTTTTT. Its protein product is CASRAGTSNTGELFF. The chain is built from TRBV2 and TRBJ2-2; D could derive from TRBD1 or TRBD2 (5 bases each). There are 15 residues in the CDR3. The germline V gene encodes CDR1 SNHLY and CDR2 FYNNEI. V was clipped by 6 bases and J by 0 bases, with 11 bases between them.

The genes are TRBV18 and TRBJ1-2, with 8 nucleotides matching TRBD1. The CDR3 extends over 17 amino acids. J lost 3 bases, V lost 3 bases, and 12 bases had no gene match. Germline V gene sequence: CDR1 KGHSH, CDR2 LQKENI. Written as DNA, the CDR3 is TGTGCCAGCTCACCGTTCTCCGGGACAGGAGATTACTATGGCTACACCTTC. Translated, it gives CASSPFSGTGDYYGYTF.

This chain connects TRBV15 to TRBJ2-2; D unresolved. Germline CDR1 and CDR2: LNHNV and YYDKDF (reference sequence). Trimming shortened V by 3 bases and J by 6 bases, and 8 bases separated the two germline ends. The CDR3 covers 13 residues. The CDR3: CATSREPSGELFF. The CDR3 DNA sequence: TGTGCCACCAGCAGGGAGCCCTCCGGGGAGCTGTTTTTT.

This sequence joins TRBV5-4 and TRBJ1-1, with 9 bases fitting TRBD1. CDR3 size: 14 residues. The V gene's germline CDR1 is SGHNT and CDR2 YYREEE (reference sequence). V lost 5 bases, J lost 4 bases, and 6 bases stayed unmatched. The CDR3, as DNA: TGTGCCAGCAGACAAAACAGGGGGCTCACTGAAGCTTTCTTT. It codes for CASRQNRGLTEAFF. Full variable domain (outside the CDR3, taken from reference TRBV5-4 and TRBJ1-1): ETGVTQSPTHLIKTRGQQVTLRCSSQSGHNTVSWYQQALGQGPQFIFQYYREEENGRGNFPPRFSGLQFPNYSSELNVNALELDDSALYLCASRQNRGLTEAFFGQGTRLTVV.

The genes are TRBV5-1 and TRBJ2-5; 10 bases fit TRBD2. J lost 5 bases, V lost 0 bases, and 1 base had no gene match. This CDR3 has 14 amino acids. Germline loops: CDR1 SGHRS, CDR2 YFSETQ. The CDR3 nucleotides are TGCGCCAGCAGCTTGGTACTAGCGGGGGAGACCCAGTACTTC. Its protein product is CASSLVLAGETQYF.

This clone came up a few times. This sequence joins TRBV6-1 and TRBJ2-3, with D uncertain. V was trimmed by 1 base and J by 9 bases, leaving 8 bases between them. Germline V gives CDR1 MNHNS, CDR2 SASEGT. The CDR3 length is 12 residues. The CDR3 DNA sequence: TGTGCCAGCAGTGAAGAACCGCCAACGCAGTATTTT. The encoded protein is CASSEEPPTQYF.

The V gene is TRBV7-2, the J gene TRBJ2-1; TRBD2 is a possible D gene (5 bases). The CDR3 extends over 15 amino acids. Trimming pared 5 bases from V and 5 bases from J, leaving 16 bases between. Germline CDR1 and CDR2: SGHTA and FQGNSA. The CDR3 DNA is TGTGCCAGCAGCCCTTCCGGGGTTATAGACAATGAGCAGTTCTTC. This translates into CASSPSGVIDNEQFF.

This chain links TRBV30 with TRBJ1-2; 8 bases match TRBD1. The CDR3 is made up of 13 amino acids. After removal of 4 bases from V and 7 bases from J, the junction contained 8 bases not matched to a gene. The germline gives CDR1 GTSNPN, CDR2 SVGIG (reference sequence). CDR3 sequence (DNA): TGTGCCTGGACCGTCATAGGGACAGGTGGCTACACCTTC. This translates into CAWTVIGTGGYTF.

This clone was seen only once. J is TRBJ2-5 and V is TRBV5-4; D is unresolved. The V end was cut by 3 bases, the J end by 4 bases, with 10 bases between. From germline, CDR1 is SGHNT and CDR2 YYREEE (reference sequence). The CDR3 runs to 13 residues. CDR3 nucleotides: TGTGCCAGCAGCTCCGGGTGGGGAGAGACCCAGTACTTC. Its translation: CASSSGWGETQYF.

The gene calls are TRBV5-1 and TRBJ2-7; D remains ambiguous. Trimming removed 0 bases from V and 3 bases from J, with 10 bases in between. Germline V lookup: CDR1 SGHRS, CDR2 YFSETQ. The CDR3 length is 14 residues. The CDR3 DNA is TGCGCCAGCAGCTTGGGAGGACCCCTCTACGAGCAGTACTTC. Its protein is CASSLGGPLYEQYF.

CDR3 in DNA: TGTGCCAGTAGTTTAGGGGCACAGCCCCAGCATTTT. Amino acids: CASSLGAQPQHF. J is TRBJ1-5 and V is TRBV19; weak D call: TRBD1 (5 bases). V was pared by 5 bases and J by 7 bases, with 9 bases between. Per the germline V gene, CDR1 is LNHDA and CDR2 is SQIVND (reference sequence). The CDR3 sequence is 12 residues long. Filled out from reference TRBV19 and TRBJ1-5, the complete variable domain reads DGGITQSPKYLFRKEGQNVTLSCEQNLNHDAMYWYRQDPGQGLRLIYYSQIVNDFQKGDIAEGYSVSREKKESFPLTVTSAQKNPTAFYLCASSLGAQPQHFGDGTRLSIL.

This clone was seen just once. This chain connects TRBV15 to TRBJ1-4; D remains unclear. V was shortened by 1 base and J by 8 bases, with 11 bases between the two germline ends. This CDR3 has 14 residues. The germline V gene has CDR1 LNHNV and CDR2 YYDKDF (reference sequence). The CDR3 bases are TGTGCCACCAGCAGAGCTCCGCAGCGCGAAAAACTGTTTTTT. Protein sequence: CATSRAPQREKLFF.

The chain couples TRBV30 to TRBJ1-4, with a tentative D call TRBD1 (5 bases). Germline V lookup: CDR1 GTSNPN, CDR2 SVGIG (reference sequence). CDR3 length: 14 residues. V shed 8 bases and J shed 0 bases, with 13 bases lying between them. CDR3 nucleotides: TGTGCCGCCGCCGGGGCAGCAACTAATGAAAAACTGTTTTTT. Translating it yields CAAAGAATNEKLFF.

The chain carries TRBV30 and TRBJ2-3; D gene uncertain. The CDR3 has 11 amino acids. CDR1 is GTSNPN, CDR2 SVGIG, per germline (reference sequence). Trimming shortened V by 1 base and J by 5 bases, and 4 bases separated the two germline ends. The CDR3 DNA sequence: TGTGCCTGGAGTGGACTAGATACGCAGTATTTT. It encodes CAWSGLDTQYF.

The chain joins TRBV7-2 to TRBJ2-3; D is undetermined. Germline lookup yields CDR1 SGHTA and CDR2 FQGNSA. V lost 4 bases and J lost 2, with 10 bases in between. The CDR3 has 14 residues. The DNA of the CDR3 is TGTGCCAGCAGCTCACGACCTGACACAGATACGCAGTATTTT. Its protein product is CASSSRPDTDTQYF.

The CDR3 nucleotides read TGTGCCACCAGCAGAGCCTCCAGATCCCAGTACTTC. This translates into CATSRASRSQYF. The chain couples TRBV15 to TRBJ2-5; D ambiguous. Deletions cut 1 base from V and 9 bases from J, with 9 bases between. The CDR3 has 12 residues. Germline V gene sequence: CDR1 LNHNV, CDR2 YYDKDF (reference sequence).

Concerning this clone: The sample has other DNA sequences that encode this CDR3 too. This chain uses TRBV30 with TRBJ1-6, with 8 bases lining up with TRBD1. The length of the CDR3 is 13 residues. Germline V gene lookup returns CDR1 GTSNPN and CDR2 SVGIG (reference sequence). Trimming cost V 3 bases and J 6 bases; bases outside gene matches: 1. The DNA for the CDR3 is TGTGCCTGGAGCGGACAGGGTAATTCACCCCTCCACTTT. Protein sequence: CAWSGQGNSPLHF.

The chain carries TRBV29-1 and TRBJ2-2, with 8 bases identical to TRBD1. The CDR3 contains 14 residues. Unmatched junction bases numbered 5, after V lost 4 bases and J lost 4 bases. The V gene's germline CDR1 is SQVTM and CDR2 ANQGSEA. The CDR3 nucleotides are TGCAGCGTTGGGACAGGGACGGGCACCGGGGAGCTGTTTTTT. It codes for CSVGTGTGTGELFF.